This TCR beta chain was recorded in a study of T cell clonotyping in hematopoietic cell transplantation. Some clones are missing from TCRdb's copy, which holds only in-frame ones; the method was immunoSEQ multiplex PCR. The table lists some 15,000 clones, more than 75% of them singletons. Recipient blood drawn about 28 days pretransplant and days 30, 100, 180 after. This receptor was taken from a male patient aged 60 to 75 who had an allogeneic stem cell transplant from a related donor, so the T cells may come from the graft donor. Some clones in this sample may be carry-over from other donors' samples. The sample consisted of PBMCs, taken 100 days after allogeneic stem cell transplant.

Written as DNA, the CDR3 is TGCAGCGGCGGATCCGGGACAGGGCCCAAGGGCTCTGGCTACACCTTC. Translating gives CSGGSGTGPKGSGYTF. The genes are TRBV29-1 and TRBJ1-2, with TRBD1 matching 9 bases. Germline-derived CDR1 and CDR2 are SQVTM and ANQGSEA. V lost 7 bases and J lost 7; bases outside the gene matches: 19. The length of the CDR3 is 16 residues.